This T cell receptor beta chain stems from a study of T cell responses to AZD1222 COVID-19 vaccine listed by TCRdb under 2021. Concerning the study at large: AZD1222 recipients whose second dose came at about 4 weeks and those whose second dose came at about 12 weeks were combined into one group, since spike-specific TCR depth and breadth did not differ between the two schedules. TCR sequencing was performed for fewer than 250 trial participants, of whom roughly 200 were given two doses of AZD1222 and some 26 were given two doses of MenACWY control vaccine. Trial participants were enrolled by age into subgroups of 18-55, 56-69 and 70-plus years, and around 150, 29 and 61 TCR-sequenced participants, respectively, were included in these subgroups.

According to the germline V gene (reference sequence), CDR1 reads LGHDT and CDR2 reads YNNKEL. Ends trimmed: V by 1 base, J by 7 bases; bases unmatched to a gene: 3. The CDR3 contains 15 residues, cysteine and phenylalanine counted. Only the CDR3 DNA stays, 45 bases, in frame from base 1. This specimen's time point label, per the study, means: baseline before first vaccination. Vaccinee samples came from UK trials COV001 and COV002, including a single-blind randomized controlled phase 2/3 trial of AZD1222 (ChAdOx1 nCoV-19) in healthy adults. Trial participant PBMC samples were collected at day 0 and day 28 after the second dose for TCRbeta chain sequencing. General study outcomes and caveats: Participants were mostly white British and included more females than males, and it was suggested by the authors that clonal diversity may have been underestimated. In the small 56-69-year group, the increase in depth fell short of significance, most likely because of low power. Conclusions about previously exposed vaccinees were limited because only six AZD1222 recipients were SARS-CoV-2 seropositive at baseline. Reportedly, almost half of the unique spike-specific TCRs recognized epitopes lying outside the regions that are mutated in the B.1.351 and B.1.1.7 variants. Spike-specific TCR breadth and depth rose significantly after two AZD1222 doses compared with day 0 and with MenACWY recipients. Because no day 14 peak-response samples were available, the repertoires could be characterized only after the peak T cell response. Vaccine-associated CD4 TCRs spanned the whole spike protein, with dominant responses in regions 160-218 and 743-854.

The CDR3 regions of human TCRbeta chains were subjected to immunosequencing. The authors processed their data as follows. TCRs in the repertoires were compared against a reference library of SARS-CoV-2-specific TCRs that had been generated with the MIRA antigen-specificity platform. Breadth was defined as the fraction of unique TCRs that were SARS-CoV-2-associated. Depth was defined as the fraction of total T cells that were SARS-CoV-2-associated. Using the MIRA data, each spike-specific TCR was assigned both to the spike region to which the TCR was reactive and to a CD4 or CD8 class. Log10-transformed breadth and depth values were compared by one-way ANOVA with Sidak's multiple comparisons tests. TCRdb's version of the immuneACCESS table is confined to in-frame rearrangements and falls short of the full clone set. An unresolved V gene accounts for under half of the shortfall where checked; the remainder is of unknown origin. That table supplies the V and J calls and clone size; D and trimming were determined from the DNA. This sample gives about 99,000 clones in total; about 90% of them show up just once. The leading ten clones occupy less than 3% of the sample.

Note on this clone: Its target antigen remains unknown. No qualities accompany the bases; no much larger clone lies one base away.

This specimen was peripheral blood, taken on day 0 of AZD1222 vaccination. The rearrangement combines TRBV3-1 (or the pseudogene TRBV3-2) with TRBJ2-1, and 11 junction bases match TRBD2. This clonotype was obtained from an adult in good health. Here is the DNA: TGTGCCAGCAGCCAAGTACTAGCGGGAGAGAATGAGCAGTTCTTC. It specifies CASSQVLAGENEQFF.